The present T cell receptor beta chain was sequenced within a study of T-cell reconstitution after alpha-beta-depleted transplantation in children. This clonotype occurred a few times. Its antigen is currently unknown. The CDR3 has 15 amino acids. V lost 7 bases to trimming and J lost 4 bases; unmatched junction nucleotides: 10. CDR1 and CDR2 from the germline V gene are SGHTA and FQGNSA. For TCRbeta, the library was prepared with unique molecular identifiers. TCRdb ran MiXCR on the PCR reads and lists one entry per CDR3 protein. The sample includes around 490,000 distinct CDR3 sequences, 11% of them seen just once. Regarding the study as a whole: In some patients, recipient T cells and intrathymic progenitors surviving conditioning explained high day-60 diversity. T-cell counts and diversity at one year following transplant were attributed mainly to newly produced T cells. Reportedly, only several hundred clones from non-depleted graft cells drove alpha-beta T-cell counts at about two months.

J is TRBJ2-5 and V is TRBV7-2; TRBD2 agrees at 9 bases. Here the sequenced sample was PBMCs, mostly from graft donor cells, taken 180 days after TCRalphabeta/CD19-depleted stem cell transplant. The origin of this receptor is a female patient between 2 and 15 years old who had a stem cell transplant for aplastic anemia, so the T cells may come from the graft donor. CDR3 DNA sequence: TGTGCCAGCAATTTCCTTGGTAGCGGGAGAGAGACCCAGTACTTC. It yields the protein CASNFLGSGRETQYF.